This T cell receptor beta chain was sequenced during a study of blood T cell repertoires in COVID-19. Turning to the study itself: Researchers got acute and convalescent COVID-19 samples from the United States, Italy and Spain. In each case, the material was cDNA or gDNA derived from T cells, B-cell-depleted T cells, or PBMCs.

Produced via immunoSEQ multiplex PCR; TCRdb's table is partial and in-frame only. Of roughly 220,000 clones in the sample, under 90% were seen once. Looked up from germline, CDR1 is SGHTA and CDR2 is FQGNSA. Trimming stripped 3 bases from V and 2 bases from J, with 25 bases between. CDR3 size: 19 residues. Sequencing input: peripheral blood. The gene calls are TRBV7-2 and TRBJ2-5, with D possibly TRBD2 on 6 matching bases. This TCR derives from a woman in her sixties or seventies who had recovered from COVID-19. This CDR3 reads CASSLLPSSGLGTQETQYF. CDR3 DNA: TGTGCCAGCAGCTTGCTACCATCCTCGGGCCTAGGGACTCAAGAGACCCAGTACTTC.